This is a list of T cell receptor beta chains from one sample in a study of blood T cell repertoires in COVID-19. The method was immunoSEQ multiplex PCR; TCRdb's version includes in-frame clones alone and lacks a portion of them. Seen here are about 400,000 clones, roughly 91% observed once, and the top ten hold 1.7%. The sequenced sample consisted of PBMCs or T cells enriched from blood (not recorded which). The source is a young woman who had recovered from COVID-19. The CDR3 runs from the conserved cysteine through the conserved F or W. A D gene is named only where the DNA matches it firmly. Size is omitted from some rows. Given values are once, few, many or a class for expanded clones.

v_call	clone_size	j_call	cdr3_length	d_call	cdr3_aa	cdr3_nt
TRBV15	-	TRBJ1-1	15	-	CATSRWGLGNTEAFF	TGTGCCACCAGCAGGTGGGGCTTGGGGAACACTGAAGCTTTCTTT
TRBV9	once	TRBJ2-5	15	TRBD1	CASSAEGQGVETQYF	TGTGCCAGCAGCGCAGAGGGACAGGGGGTAGAGACCCAGTACTTC
TRBV6-2/TRBV6-3	-	TRBJ2-1	14	-	CASSPLPSYNEQFF	TGTGCCAGCAGCCCCCTTCCGAGTTACAATGAGCAGTTCTTC
TRBV3-1/TRBV3-2	-	TRBJ2-2	19	TRBD2	CASSQVYSGGVAVTGELFF	TGTGCCAGCAGCCAAGTCTATAGCGGGGGGGTCGCTGTAACCGGGGAGCTGTTTTTT
TRBV6-5	-	TRBJ1-1	10	-	CASRREGAFF	TGTGCCAGCAGACGGGAAGGAGCTTTCTTT
TRBV19	few	TRBJ1-2	12	TRBD1	CASSRQGSGYTF	TGTGCCAGTAGTAGACAGGGATCGGGCTACACCTTC
TRBV10-3	-	TRBJ1-3	16	TRBD1	CAISDLGGGIGNTIYF	TGTGCCATCAGCGATTTAGGAGGGGGCATAGGAAACACCATATATTTT
TRBV6-5	-	TRBJ2-3	15	TRBD2	CASSYGGRGTDTQYF	TGTGCCAGCAGTTACGGCGGGAGGGGCACAGATACGCAGTATTTT
TRBV5-4	-	TRBJ2-7	14	-	CASSFQGPSYEQYF	TGTGCCAGCAGCTTTCAGGGCCCCTCCTACGAGCAGTACTTC
TRBV5-1	-	TRBJ2-7	13	-	CASSGQEAYEQYF	TGCGCCAGCAGTGGGCAGGAGGCCTACGAGCAGTACTTC
TRBV2	few	TRBJ2-7	14	TRBD2	CASSRLAGDIEQYF	TGTGCCAGCAGTCGACTAGCGGGAGACATCGAGCAGTACTTC
TRBV28	-	TRBJ1-1	17	-	CASSRREGSGGNTEAFF	TGTGCCAGCAGTCGACGGGAGGGTAGCGGAGGAAACACTGAAGCTTTCTTT
TRBV19	-	TRBJ1-1	13	-	CASSPLGGTEAFF	TGTGCCAGTAGTCCCTTGGGAGGGACTGAAGCTTTCTTT
TRBV30	-	TRBJ1-3	13	-	CAWSVGVGNTIYF	TGTGCCTGGAGTGTAGGAGTTGGAAACACCATATATTTT
TRBV12-3/TRBV12-4	-	TRBJ2-7	13	-	CASSPRGDGEQYF	TGTGCCAGCAGCCCTAGGGGTGATGGGGAGCAGTACTTC
TRBV4-2	-	TRBJ1-1	15	-	CASSQGGGLYTEAFF	TGTGCCAGCAGCCAAGGGGGGGGCTTGTACACTGAAGCTTTCTTT
TRBV18	-	TRBJ1-1	15	-	CASSPSHGANTEAFF	TGTGCCAGCTCACCGTCCCACGGAGCTAACACTGAAGCTTTCTTT
TRBV3-1/TRBV3-2	-	TRBJ1-1	13	-	CASRRTATQGTFF	TGTGCCAGCAGGAGGACTGCGACTCAAGGTACTTTCTTT
TRBV20-1	-	TRBJ1-2	10	-	CRSNRDGYTF	TGCAGGTCAAACAGGGATGGCTACACCTTC
TRBV6-5	-	TRBJ1-3	15	TRBD1	CASSKTTGAGNTIYF	TGTGCCAGCAGTAAAACCACAGGGGCTGGAAACACCATATATTTT
TRBV7-6	-	TRBJ2-2	18	TRBD2	CASSVGLAGGTNTGELFF	TGTGCCAGCAGCGTAGGACTAGCGGGGGGCACGAACACCGGGGAGCTGTTTTTT
TRBV2	-	TRBJ1-1	17	TRBD1	CASRVDRDPGDNTEAFF	TGTGCCAGCAGGGTCGACAGGGATCCAGGGGATAACACTGAAGCTTTCTTT
TRBV29-1	-	TRBJ1-1	14	TRBD1	CSVEEDRVNTEAFF	TGCAGCGTTGAAGAGGACAGGGTGAACACTGAAGCTTTCTTT
TRBV10-3	-	TRBJ2-3	14	-	CAILRDKSTDTQYF	TGTGCCATCCTCCGGGACAAATCCACAGATACGCAGTATTTT
TRBV12-5	-	TRBJ1-2	16	-	CASGPRGVLPHYGYTF	TGTGCTAGTGGGCCGCGGGGCGTCTTACCGCACTATGGCTACACCTTC
TRBV10-3	once	TRBJ1-1	14	-	CAISIGELNTEAFF	TGTGCCATCTCCATCGGTGAACTGAACACTGAAGCTTTCTTT
TRBV2	once	TRBJ2-7	14	TRBD2	CASRAERDSYEQYF	TGTGCCAGCAGAGCGGAGCGGGACTCCTACGAGCAGTACTTC
TRBV19	once	TRBJ1-6	15	-	CASSIEGSGNSPLHF	TGTGCCAGTAGTATAGAGGGTTCGGGTAATTCACCCCTCCACTTT
TRBV25-1	-	TRBJ1-1	15	-	CASRGSGSRGTEAFF	TGTGCCAGCAGGGGGTCGGGGTCCCGAGGCACTGAAGCTTTCTTT
TRBV27	-	TRBJ1-1	16	-	CASSLGGGLGDTEAFF	TGTGCCAGCAGTTTGGGTGGGGGCCTAGGGGACACTGAAGCTTTCTTT
TRBV7-9	-	TRBJ1-2	14	TRBD1	CASSSSRGPVGYTF	TGTGCCAGCAGCTCTAGCAGGGGGCCGGTTGGCTACACCTTC
TRBV7-9	-	TRBJ1-1	12	-	CASSLSGDGAFF	TGTGCCAGCAGCTTGTCGGGGGATGGGGCTTTCTTT
TRBV4-3	-	TRBJ1-1	15	-	CASSQDSGVGTEAFF	TGCGCCAGCAGCCAAGATTCAGGGGTTGGGACTGAAGCTTTCTTT
TRBV18	-	TRBJ1-2	14	TRBD1	CASSITGQGVGYTF	TGTGCCAGCTCAATTACGGGACAGGGAGTCGGCTACACCTTC
TRBV28	-	TRBJ2-5	16	TRBD2	CASSPTGREGQETQYF	TGTGCCAGCAGCCCCACGGGGCGGGAGGGCCAAGAGACCCAGTACTTC
TRBV6-2/TRBV6-3	-	TRBJ1-1	12	-	CASSYAGVVAFF	TGTGCCAGCAGTTATGCAGGGGTAGTAGCTTTCTTT
TRBV9	-	TRBJ1-6	14	-	CASSGQGIDSPLHF	TGTGCCAGCAGCGGGCAGGGGATCGATTCACCCCTCCACTTT
TRBV7-9	-	TRBJ1-1	15	-	CASSLDAGEGTEAFF	TGTGCCAGCAGCTTAGATGCAGGGGAGGGCACTGAAGCTTTCTTT
TRBV27	-	TRBJ2-7	12	-	CASSSGGYEQYF	TGTGCCAGCAGTTCAGGAGGATACGAGCAGTACTTC
TRBV4-1	-	TRBJ2-1	15	TRBD2	CASSQEFLADNEQFF	TGCGCCAGCAGCCAAGAATTTCTAGCGGACAATGAGCAGTTCTTC
TRBV27	-	TRBJ1-5	15	TRBD1	CASSSGTGLNQPQHF	TGTGCCAGCAGTTCCGGGACAGGCCTAAATCAGCCCCAGCATTTT
TRBV25-1	-	TRBJ1-6	13	TRBD1	CASNRGYNSPLHF	TGTGCCAGCAACAGGGGCTATAATTCACCCCTCCACTTT
TRBV4-3	-	TRBJ1-3	14	-	CASSPHSVGNTIYF	TGCGCCAGCAGCCCCCACTCGGTGGGAAACACCATATATTTT
TRBV11-2	-	TRBJ2-3	16	TRBD1	CASSKGDSLRTDTQYF	TGTGCCAGCAGCAAGGGGGACAGCCTTAGGACAGATACGCAGTATTTT
TRBV5-1	-	TRBJ1-2	16	TRBD1	CASSLDFGTGGYGYTF	TGCGCCAGCAGCTTGGATTTCGGGACAGGAGGATATGGCTACACCTTC
TRBV9	-	TRBJ2-3	16	TRBD2	CASSVVTSGRIDTQYF	TGTGCCAGCAGCGTAGTTACTAGCGGGAGGATTGATACGCAGTATTTT
TRBV30	-	TRBJ2-7	15	-	CAWSVLGRVDNEQYF	TGTGCCTGGAGTGTACTGGGCAGGGTAGACAACGAGCAGTACTTC